This T cell receptor beta chain was recorded in a study of siplizumab effects on memory and regulatory T cells. Remarks on this clone: Its antigen is unidentified.

Roughly 10^5 TCR templates were measured in each sample. Clones were read by immunoSEQ multiplex PCR, and TCRdb kept only the in-frame ones, dropping some. The table has approximately 75,000 clones, around 93% seen once. V was pared by 4 bases and J by 6 bases, with 15 bases between. The CDR3 spans 14 residues. Germline CDR1 is SNHLY and CDR2 is FYNNEI. Study results and caveats: Memory T cells appeared less diverse than naive cells, which seemed to contribute substantially to alloresponse. The authors mapped only a minor fraction of alloreactive clones to unstimulated subsets.

Sequencing used CD8+ T cells sorted from blood. This clonotype originated in a human donor in good health. The chain carries TRBV2 and TRBJ1-1, with a weak D call TRBD1 (6 bases). The CDR3: CASSVSGQTSEAFF. Here the CDR3 DNA reads TGTGCCAGCAGTGTATCCGGACAGACCTCTGAAGCTTTCTTT.